These 8 T cell receptor beta chains came from one sample sequenced in a study of shared clonotypes between healthy human individuals (dated by TCRdb to the early 2020s). Library preparation was by the immunoSEQ multiplex PCR assay. TCRdb limited this immuneACCESS table to in-frame rearrangements with V and J called. A share of clones is missing; checked studies link under half to unresolved V genes, and the rest is unexplained. For this sample the table gives more than 850,000 clones, of which roughly 74% were detected only once. Jointly, the top ten make up more than 0.45% of the sample. The sequencing input was memory CD4+ T cells from PBMCs. Read against the paper, the sample's cell subset or site label means: CD45RA-negative fraction. The receptors come from a man aged 18 to 30 in good health. Some clones in this sample may be carry-over from other donors' samples.

The chain employs TRBV29-1 and TRBJ1-1, with D perhaps TRBD1 (6 bases). This CDR3 contains 14 residues. The germline V gene encodes CDR1 SQVTM and CDR2 ANQGSEA. V lost 4 bases and J lost 0, with 12 bases in between. The CDR3 loop reads CSVVPGGLNTEAFF. Here the CDR3 DNA reads TGCAGCGTTGTACCTGGGGGGCTGAACACTGAAGCTTTCTTT.

This clone was observed a single time. The chain is built from TRBV6-5 and TRBJ2-3, with no clear D. Germline CDR1 is MNHEY and CDR2 is SVGAGI. Trimming left V 6 bases short and J 2 bases short, with 12 bases between. The CDR3 totals 14 residues. CDR3 protein: CASRYQALTDTQYF. CDR3 sequence (DNA): TGTGCCAGCAGATATCAGGCCCTCACAGATACGCAGTATTTT.

Comments on this clone: This sample also contains other DNA sequences that code for the same CDR3. This chain joins TRBV5-1 and TRBJ2-1, with D hard to call. Germline V lookup: CDR1 SGHRS, CDR2 YFSETQ. Trimming left V 1 base short and J 0 bases short, with 5 bases between. The CDR3 loop spans 14 amino acids. The CDR3 nucleotides read TGCGCCAGCAGCTTGTATGGCTCCTACAATGAGCAGTTCTTC. This translates into CASSLYGSYNEQFF.

This clone was detected only a few times. The chain is built from TRBV14 and TRBJ2-5, with D perhaps matching TRBD2 (6 bases). Trimming pared 4 bases from V and 4 bases from J, leaving 16 bases between. This CDR3 is 15 amino acids long. Looked up from germline, CDR1 is SGHDN and CDR2 is FVKESK. The CDR3 bases are TGTGCCAGCAGCCCCATAAGGAGGGCCTTAGAGACCCAGTACTTC. It encodes CASSPIRRALETQYF.

This clone was detected many times. The rearrangement links TRBV18 to TRBJ2-4; tentative D call: TRBD1 (6 bases). V lost 2 bases, J lost 8 bases, and 16 bases lay in between. The CDR3 contains 15 residues. Germline lookup yields CDR1 KGHSH and CDR2 LQKENI. The CDR3 loop reads CASSPGRTDLHIQYF. The CDR3 DNA sequence: TGTGCCAGCTCACCAGGTAGGACAGATCTCCACATTCAGTACTTC.

In the case of this clone: One junction end does not reproduce the germline sequence, and a read error may be involved. V and J are TRBV9 and TRBJ2-2; D call uncertain. CDR1 is SGDLS, CDR2 YYNGEE, per germline. This CDR3 contains 14 residues. The CDR3 bases are TGTGCCAGCAGCGCCCGGGCCGCTCCCGGCGAGCTGTTTTTT. This encodes CASSARAAPGELFF.

This sequence joins TRBV7-3 and TRBJ1-5; TRBD1 is a possible D gene (6 bases). The CDR3 totals 13 residues. Trimming cost V 8 bases and J 7 bases, with 15 bases left between them. The germline gives CDR1 SGHTA, CDR2 FQGTGA. In DNA form, the CDR3 reads TGTGCCAGCGCCTTGGGCAGGGGCCAGCCCCAGCATTTT. As protein: CASALGRGQPQHF.

The chain links TRBV6-6 to TRBJ2-1; D uncertain. Trimming took 6 bases from V and 0 from J, leaving 15 bases between them. CDR3 length equals 16 residues. Germline V gives CDR1 MNHNY, CDR2 SVGAGI (reference sequence). This CDR3 is CASRFHLPGSYNEQFF. CDR3 in DNA: TGTGCCAGCAGATTTCACTTACCCGGCTCCTACAATGAGCAGTTCTTC.